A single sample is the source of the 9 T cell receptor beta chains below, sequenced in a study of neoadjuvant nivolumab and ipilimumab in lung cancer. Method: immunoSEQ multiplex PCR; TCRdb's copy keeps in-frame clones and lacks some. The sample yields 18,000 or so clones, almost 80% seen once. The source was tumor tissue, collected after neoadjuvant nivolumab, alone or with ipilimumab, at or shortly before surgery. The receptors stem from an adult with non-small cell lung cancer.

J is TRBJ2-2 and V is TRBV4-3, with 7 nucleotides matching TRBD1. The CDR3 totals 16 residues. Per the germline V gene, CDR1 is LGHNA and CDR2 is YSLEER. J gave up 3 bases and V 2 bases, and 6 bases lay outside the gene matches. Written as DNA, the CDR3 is TGCGCCAGCAGCCAAAACAGGGGCAAAGACACCGGGGAGCTGTTTTTT. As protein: CASSQNRGKDTGELFF.

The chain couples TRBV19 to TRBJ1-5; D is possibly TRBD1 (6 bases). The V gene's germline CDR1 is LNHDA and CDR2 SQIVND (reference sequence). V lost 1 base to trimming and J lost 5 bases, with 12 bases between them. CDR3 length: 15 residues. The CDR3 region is CASSIVEGVYQPQHF. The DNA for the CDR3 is TGTGCCAGTAGTATAGTTGAGGGGGTGTATCAGCCCCAGCATTTT.

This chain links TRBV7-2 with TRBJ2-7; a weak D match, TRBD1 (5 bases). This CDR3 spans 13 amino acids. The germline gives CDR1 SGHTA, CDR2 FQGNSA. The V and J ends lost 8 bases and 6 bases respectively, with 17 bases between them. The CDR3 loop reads CASVPLVGREQYF. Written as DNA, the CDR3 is TGTGCCAGCGTCCCCCTGGTGGGGCGCGAGCAGTACTTC.

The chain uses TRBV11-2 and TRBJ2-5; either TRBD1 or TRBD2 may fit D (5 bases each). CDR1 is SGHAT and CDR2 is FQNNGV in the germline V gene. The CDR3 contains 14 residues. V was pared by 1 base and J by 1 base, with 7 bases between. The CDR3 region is CASSLAGTQETQYF. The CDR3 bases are TGTGCCAGCAGCTTAGCGGGGACCCAAGAGACCCAGTACTTC.

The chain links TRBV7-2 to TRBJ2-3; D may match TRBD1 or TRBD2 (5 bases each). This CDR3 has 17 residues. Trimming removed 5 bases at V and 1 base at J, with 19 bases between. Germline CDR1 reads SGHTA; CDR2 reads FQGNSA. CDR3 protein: CASSREPGRPGTDTQYF. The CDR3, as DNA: TGTGCCAGCAGCCGCGAGCCGGGGCGGCCGGGCACAGATACGCAGTATTTT.

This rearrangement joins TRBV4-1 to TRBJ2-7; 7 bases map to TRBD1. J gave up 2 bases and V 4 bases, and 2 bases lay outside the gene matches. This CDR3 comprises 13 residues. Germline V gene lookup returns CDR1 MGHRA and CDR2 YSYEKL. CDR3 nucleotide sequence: TGCGCCAGCAGCCTGACAGGGACCTACGAGCAGTACTTC. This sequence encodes CASSLTGTYEQYF.

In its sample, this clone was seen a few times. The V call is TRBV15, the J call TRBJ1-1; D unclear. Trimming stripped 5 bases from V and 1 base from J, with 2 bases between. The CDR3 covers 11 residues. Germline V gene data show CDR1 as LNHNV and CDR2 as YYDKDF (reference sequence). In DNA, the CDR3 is TGTGCCACCAGCCGGAACACTGAAGCTTTCTTT. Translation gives CATSRNTEAFF.

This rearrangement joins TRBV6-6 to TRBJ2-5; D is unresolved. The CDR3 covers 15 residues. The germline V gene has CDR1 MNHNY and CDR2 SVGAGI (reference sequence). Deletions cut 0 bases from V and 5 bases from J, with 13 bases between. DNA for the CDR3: TGTGCCAGCAGTTACTCCCCCCCGGGCAGGGAGACCCAGTACTTC. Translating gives CASSYSPPGRETQYF.

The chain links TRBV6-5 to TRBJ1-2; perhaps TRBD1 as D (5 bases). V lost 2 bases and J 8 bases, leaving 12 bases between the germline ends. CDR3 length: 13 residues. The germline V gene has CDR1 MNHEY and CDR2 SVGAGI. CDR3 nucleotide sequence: TGTGCCAGCAGTTACGCGGGGGGGGAAGGCTACACCTTC. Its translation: CASSYAGGEGYTF.